The 18 T cell receptor beta chains reported below all come from one sample, sequenced in a study of beta chain features in type 1 diabetes. Isolated RNA was reverse transcribed in full, so expressed TCRB transcripts were sequenced. Produced via immunoSEQ multiplex PCR; TCRdb's table is partial and in-frame only. The table includes about 47,000 clones, approximately 40% detected once. No antigen is known for these receptors. Study conclusions and caveats: Across all four CD4+ subsets, people with type 1 diabetes showed modestly shorter TCRB CDR3s.

The material sequenced was stem cell memory CD4+ T cells from blood. The source is a man aged 30-40 years with type 1 diabetes.

CDR3 in amino acids: CASSLRLAGGYRNIQYF. The DNA of the CDR3 is TGTGCCAGCAGCCTTAGACTAGCGGGAGGTTATAGAAACATTCAGTACTTC. The chain joins TRBV7-8 to TRBJ2-4; 13 bases match TRBD2. The CDR3 is 17 amino acids. CDR1 SGHVS and CDR2 FQNEAQ come from the germline V gene. V shed 5 bases and J 6 bases; nucleotides not matched to a gene: 10.

The CDR3 loop reads CASSGGSSGGRELFF. CDR3 in DNA: TGTGCCAGCAGTGGGGGGTCTAGCGGGGGCCGGGAGCTGTTTTTT. This rearrangement joins TRBV2 to TRBJ2-2; 10 bases agree with TRBD2. The CDR3 is 15 amino acids. V lost 4 bases to trimming and J lost 9 bases; unmatched junction nucleotides: 8. Germline values: CDR1 SNHLY, CDR2 FYNNEI.

This chain connects TRBV9 to TRBJ2-1; 9 bases map to TRBD1. With 4 bases clipped from V and 5 bases from J, the junction kept 7 bases outside the gene matches. The germline V gene has CDR1 SGDLS and CDR2 YYNGEE. There are 15 residues in the CDR3. The CDR3 reads CASSPPGQGNNEQFF. The CDR3 bases are TGTGCCAGCAGCCCCCCGGGACAGGGAAACAATGAGCAGTTCTTC. Full variable domain (outside the CDR3, taken from reference TRBV9 and TRBJ2-1): DSGVTQTPKHLITATGQRVTLRCSPRSGDLSVYWYQQSLDQGLQFLIQYYNGEERAKGNILERFSAQQFPDLHSELNLSSLELGDSALYFCASSPPGQGNNEQFFGPGTRLTVL.

This clone occurred a few times. J is TRBJ2-1 and V is TRBV5-1; 12 nucleotides agree with TRBD2. The germline CDR1 and CDR2 sequences are SGHRS and YFSETQ. The CDR3 has 16 amino acids. J gave up 4 bases and V 3 bases, and 5 bases lay outside the gene matches. CDR3 DNA sequence: TGCGCCAGCAGCTGGACTAGCGGGACTTCATACAATGAGCAGTTCTTC. Its protein product is CASSWTSGTSYNEQFF.

CDR3 protein: CASSPPGRGYEQYF. CDR3 DNA sequence: TGTGCCAGCAGTCCTCCGGGTAGGGGCTACGAGCAGTACTTC. The rearrangement links TRBV28 to TRBJ2-7; D is possibly TRBD1 (5 bases). The CDR3 covers 14 residues. V lost 5 bases to trimming and J lost 3 bases, with 14 bases between them. Germline V lookup: CDR1 MDHEN, CDR2 SYDVKM.

This clone was recorded only once. The genes are TRBV7-9 and TRBJ1-2, with a tentative D call TRBD1 (5 bases). V was pared by 1 base and J by 7 bases, with 16 bases between. The CDR3 sequence is 15 residues long. Germline values: CDR1 SEHNR, CDR2 FQNEAQ (reference sequence). For the CDR3, the DNA is TGTGCCAGCAGCTTAGTGTCTGGAGGGGAGGCTGGCTACACCTTC. It translates to CASSLVSGGEAGYTF. Drawing the rest from reference TRBV7-9 and TRBJ1-2, the complete variable domain is DTGVSQNPRHKITKRGQNVTFRCDPISEHNRLYWYRQTLGQGPEFLTYFQNEAQLEKSRLLSDRFSAERPKGSFSTLEIQRTEQGDSAMYLCASSLVSGGEAGYTFGSGTRLTVV.

The chain employs TRBV10-3 and TRBJ1-3; D uncertain. Between the trimmed V and J ends, which lost 10 bases and 4 bases, there was a span of 8 bases. This CDR3 is 11 amino acids long. The germline V gene has CDR1 ENHRY and CDR2 SYGVKD. CDR3 nucleotides: TGTGCCACGGGCGGGGGAAACACCATATATTTT. Translated, it gives CATGGGNTIYF.

The chain recombines TRBV2 with TRBJ1-5; TRBD1 is a possible D gene (5 bases). CDR1 and CDR2 (germline): SNHLY, FYNNEI. The V end was cut by 2 bases, the J end by 12 bases, with 17 bases between. The CDR3 consists of 14 residues. CDR3 residues: CASSELTPGGSQHF. Written as DNA, the CDR3 is TGTGCCAGCAGTGAACTTACTCCGGGGGGTAGCCAGCATTTT.

The genes are TRBV7-3 and TRBJ2-1, with D possibly being TRBD2 (5 bases). Germline V gene lookup returns CDR1 SGHTA and CDR2 FQGTGA. The CDR3 consists of 12 residues. V lost 5 bases and J 9 bases, leaving 11 bases between the germline ends. CDR3 sequence: CASSTRVGEQFF. For the CDR3, the DNA is TGTGCCAGCAGCACTAGGGTCGGTGAGCAGTTCTTC. The full variable domain, its missing parts supplied by reference TRBV7-3 and TRBJ2-1, is GAGVSQTPSNKVTEKGKYVELRCDPISGHTALYWYRQSLGQGPEFLIYFQGTGAADDSGLPNDRFFAVRPEGSVSTLKIQRTERGDSAVYLCASSTRVGEQFFGPGTRLTVL.

This clone was seen more than once but under ten times. This chain joins TRBV4-2 and TRBJ1-3, with D possibly TRBD1 on 5 matching bases. Trimming took off 2 bases at V and 4 bases at J, with 12 bases between the two ends. The CDR3 loop spans 15 amino acids. Germline V gene lookup returns CDR1 LGHNA and CDR2 YNFKEQ. CDR3 bases: TGTGCCAGCAGCCAACAGGGCCAATACGGAAACACCATATATTTT. Protein product: CASSQQGQYGNTIYF.

V usage is TRBV6-6 and J usage is TRBJ2-1; 9 bases map to TRBD2. V lost 2 bases, J lost 4 bases, and 3 bases stayed unmatched. Germline CDR1 and CDR2: MNHNY and SVGAGI (reference sequence). The CDR3 consists of 15 residues. Here the CDR3 reads CASSYQAGGYNEQFF. Written as DNA, the CDR3 is TGTGCCAGCAGTTACCAAGCGGGAGGATACAATGAGCAGTTCTTC.

The V gene is TRBV7-2, the J gene TRBJ1-2; no firm D call. The length of the CDR3 is 12 residues. CDR1 is SGHTA, CDR2 FQGNSA, per germline. V lost 6 bases to trimming and J lost 6 bases, with 11 bases between them. CDR3 loop: CASREYTHGYTF. The CDR3 coding sequence is TGTGCCAGCAGAGAGTATACGCATGGCTACACCTTC. Looking up the rest from reference TRBV7-2 and TRBJ1-2 gives the full variable domain: GAGVSQSPSNKVTEKGKDVELRCDPISGHTALYWYRQSLGQGLEFLIYFQGNSAPDKSGLPSDRFSAERTGGSVSTLTIQRTQQEDSAVYLCASREYTHGYTFGSGTRLTVV.

V is TRBV6-5 and J is TRBJ2-4; D unclear. The V end was cut by 10 bases, the J end by 0 bases, with 10 bases between. Germline CDR1 is MNHEY and CDR2 is SVGAGI. The CDR3 runs to 13 residues. CDR3 sequence: CATSRLAKNIQYF. CDR3 in DNA: TGTGCCACGTCGCGGTTAGCCAAAAACATTCAGTACTTC.

The genes are TRBV29-1 and TRBJ2-5; 9 bases agree with TRBD1. Trimming cost V 6 bases and J 5 bases; bases outside gene matches: 1. Per the germline V gene, CDR1 is SQVTM and CDR2 is ANQGSEA. The CDR3 sequence is 11 residues long. The CDR3 sequence is CSVGTGETQYF. Here the CDR3 DNA reads TGCAGCGTCGGGACAGGGGAGACCCAGTACTTC.

The sample holds a few counts of this clone. The V and J genes are TRBV7-9 and TRBJ2-5; D may be TRBD2 (5 bases). Trimming removed 2 bases from V and 5 bases from J, with 15 bases in between. Germline-derived CDR1 and CDR2 are SEHNR and FQNEAQ (reference sequence). This CDR3 contains 15 residues. In DNA form, the CDR3 reads TGTGCCAGCAGCTTATTCCGCGCTAGCTTGGAGACCCAGTACTTC. The encoded protein is CASSLFRASLETQYF.

This chain uses TRBV28 with TRBJ1-1; 7 nucleotides match TRBD1. This CDR3 is 17 amino acids long. The junction had 14 bases not matched to a gene; V was cut back by 4 bases and J by 3 bases. The germline CDR1 and CDR2 sequences are MDHEN and SYDVKM. CDR3 sequence: CASSSPRDSHLDTEAFF. DNA for the CDR3: TGTGCCAGCAGTTCTCCCCGGGACAGCCACCTGGACACTGAAGCTTTCTTT.

This clone was counted a few times. V and J are TRBV19 and TRBJ1-3, with 7 bases identical to TRBD1. This CDR3 is 14 amino acids long. The junction had 3 bases not matched to a gene; V was cut back by 5 bases and J by 2 bases. CDR1 and CDR2 from the germline V gene are LNHDA and SQIVND (reference sequence). DNA of the CDR3: TGTGCCAGTAGTTTCGGGACAGCTGGAAACACCATATATTTT. Translated, it gives CASSFGTAGNTIYF.

This clone has a handful of counts. The rearrangement joins TRBV2 to TRBJ2-1; 7 nucleotides agree with TRBD1. In germline, CDR1 is SNHLY, CDR2 FYNNEI. The trim removed 7 bases at V and 6 bases at J, leaving 9 bases unmatched. This CDR3 is 14 amino acids long. The CDR3 loop is CASTQDRAGNEQFF. For the CDR3, the DNA is TGTGCCAGCACCCAAGACAGGGCAGGCAATGAGCAGTTCTTC.